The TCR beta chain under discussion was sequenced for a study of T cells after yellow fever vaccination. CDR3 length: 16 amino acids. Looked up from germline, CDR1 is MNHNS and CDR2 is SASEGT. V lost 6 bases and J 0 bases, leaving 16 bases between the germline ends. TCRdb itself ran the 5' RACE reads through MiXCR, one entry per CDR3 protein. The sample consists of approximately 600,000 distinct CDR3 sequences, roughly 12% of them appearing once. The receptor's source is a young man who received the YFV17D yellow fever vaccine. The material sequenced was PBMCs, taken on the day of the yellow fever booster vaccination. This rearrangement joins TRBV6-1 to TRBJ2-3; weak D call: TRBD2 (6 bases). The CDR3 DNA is TGTGCCAGCAGCCTCTCGGGAGACCCGAGCACAGATACGCAGTATTTT. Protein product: CASSLSGDPSTDTQYF.